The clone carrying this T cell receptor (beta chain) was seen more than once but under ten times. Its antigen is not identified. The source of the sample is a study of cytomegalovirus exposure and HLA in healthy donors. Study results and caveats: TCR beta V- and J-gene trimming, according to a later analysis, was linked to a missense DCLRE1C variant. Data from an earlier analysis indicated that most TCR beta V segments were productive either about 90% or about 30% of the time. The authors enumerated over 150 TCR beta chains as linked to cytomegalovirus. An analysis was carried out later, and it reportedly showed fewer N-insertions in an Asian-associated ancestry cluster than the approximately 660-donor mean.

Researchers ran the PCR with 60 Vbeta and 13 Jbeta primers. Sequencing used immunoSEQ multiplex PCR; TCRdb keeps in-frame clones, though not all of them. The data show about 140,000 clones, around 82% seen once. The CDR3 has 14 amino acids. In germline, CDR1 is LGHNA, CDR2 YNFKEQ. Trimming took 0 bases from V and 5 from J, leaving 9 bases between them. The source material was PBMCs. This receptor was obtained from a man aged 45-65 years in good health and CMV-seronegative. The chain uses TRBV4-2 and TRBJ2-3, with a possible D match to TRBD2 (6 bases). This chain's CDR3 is CASSQDSGVDTQYF. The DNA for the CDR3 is TGTGCCAGCAGCCAAGATTCGGGGGTAGATACGCAGTATTTT.